This TCR beta chain was sequenced for a study of blood T cell repertoires in COVID-19. The wider study: Acute-phase and convalescent COVID-19 samples originated in the United States, Italy and Spain. Sources were T cells, B-cell-depleted T cells, or PBMCs; the material itself was cDNA or gDNA.

Methods used by the authors: Reference gene primer amplification in the assay estimated nucleated cell counts. TCRdb's table, derived via immunoSEQ multiplex PCR, lists solely in-frame clones and lacks some. Clone size and the V and J calls come from that table; the DNA yielded D and trimming. Of approximately 74,000 clones in the sample, approximately 91% were seen once. There are a few counts of this clone. The CDR3 sequence is 16 residues long. J gave up 1 base and V 2 bases, and 5 bases lay outside the gene matches. CDR1 and CDR2 (germline): LGHDT, YNNKEL (reference sequence). The sequenced sample was peripheral blood. The gene calls are TRBV3-1 (or the pseudogene TRBV3-2) and TRBJ2-5; 9 bases align to TRBD2. The receptor was isolated from a man between 65 and 85 years old with acute or convalescent COVID-19. CDR3 sequence: CASSQSGTSIQETQYF. CDR3 sequence (DNA): TGTGCCAGCAGCCAATCCGGGACTAGCATCCAAGAGACCCAGTACTTC.